Listed below are T cell receptor beta chains from one sample, sequenced in a study of blood T cell repertoires in COVID-19. The data were produced by immunoSEQ multiplex PCR, yet TCRdb's version contains in-frame clones alone and is incomplete. Counted here are about 500,000 clones, about nine tenths occurring once; the ten biggest clones make up 0.7%. Sequencing was carried out using PBMCs or T cells enriched from blood (not recorded which). Receptor source: a woman aged 18 to 35 who had recovered from COVID-19. Each CDR3 is given with its conserved first and last residue. Fields, in order: V gene, CDR3 protein.

TRBV2,CASRQGRDYGYTF
TRBV9,CASSPEGAGYTF
TRBV30,CAWMQGGGYGYTF
TRBV25-1,CASSEFDRGGVRLFF
TRBV28,CASSPDGGDEQYF
TRBV28,CASSTQPRGDTQYF
TRBV4-2,CASSQERGSGNTIYF
TRBV5-8,CASSRTALPTQYF
TRBV18,CASSLSKTGSPDYGYTF
TRBV5-1,CASSLDRGDTIYF
TRBV7-8,CASSGLAGGVDTQYF
TRBV4-1,CASSQEGRGETQYF
TRBV28,CASSLLAGVTSDTQYF
TRBV5-1,CASSPPSGGVEDIQYF
TRBV28,CASRDRAGYTF
TRBV7-2,CASSLELAVSLQYF
TRBV11-2,CASSLVAGGQFF
TRBV30,CAWVEGGSYNSPLHF
TRBV28,CASSFKHPYEQYF
TRBV6-5,CASAGGRSAFF
TRBV19,CASSNAVGGSAGYTF
TRBV2,CASSEEVGSGYGYTF
TRBV20-1,CSANDPGGEYNEQFF
TRBV11-2,CASRLQGTDTQYF
TRBV6-1,CASSEGGGGHNEQFF
TRBV5-1,CASSLARSVNSYEQYF
TRBV5-1,CASSRQGENTEAFF
TRBV6-5,CASRIAGGTYEQYF
TRBV12-3/TRBV12-4,CASTLNSGEKLFF
TRBV7-6,CASSTNLRGYGYGYTF
TRBV9,CASSVGSDQPQHF
TRBV6-5,CASSYGTPSYNEQFF
TRBV4-1,CASSLREGLAGGDTQYF
TRBV3-1/TRBV3-2,CASSQGPTGGRGAFF
TRBV20-1,CSAGGKETQYF
TRBV5-1,CASSLAWEAGELFF
TRBV29-1,CSPILGSGGSEQFF
TRBV6-4,CASSPLEIQVLDTEAFF
TRBV28,CASSLGGPGAPNEKLFF